A single sample gave rise to the 31 T cell receptor beta chains below, sequenced in a study of human T cells and chemical hapten exposure. TCRdb reprocessed the RACE reads with MiXCR, giving one entry per CDR3 protein. The data hold some 80,000 distinct CDR3 sequences, with roughly 10% observed a single time. Time point here: patch test 2, 6 weeks after DPC sensitization. Treatment given: therapeutic diphenylcyclopropenone sensitization with weekly scalp DPC. The source material was whole blood, sampled in connection with sensitization to the hapten diphenylcyclopropenone (DPC). The source is a woman under 40 with alopecia areata. Some clones in this sample may be carry-over from other donors' samples.

This clonotype appeared many times. CDR3 amino acids: CASSGWEMGNQPQHF. The CDR3 DNA reads as TGTGCCAGCAGTGGCTGGGAGATGGGCAATCAGCCCCAGCATTTT. The chain couples TRBV6-1 to TRBJ1-5; D unresolved. Trimming left V 4 bases short and J 2 bases short, with 12 bases between. The CDR3 has 15 residues. Germline V gene lookup returns CDR1 MNHNS and CDR2 SASEGT.

In its sample, this clonotype was seen many times. In nucleotides, the CDR3 is TGTGCCAGCAGTTCCGTGTCCCAGAATGAAAAACTGTTTTTT. This encodes CASSSVSQNEKLFF. The chain combines TRBV25-1 with TRBJ1-4; D gene uncertain. CDR1 and CDR2 (germline): MGHDK, SYGVNS. This CDR3 is 14 amino acids long. V lost 5 bases and J lost 5, with 12 bases in between. The whole variable domain, filled in from reference TRBV25-1 and TRBJ1-4, reads EADIYQTPRYLVIGTGKKITLECSQTMGHDKMYWYQQDPGMELHLIHYSYGVNSTEKGDLSSESTVSRIRTEHFPLTLESARPSHTSQYLCASSSVSQNEKLFFGSGTQLSVL.

This clonotype was picked up many times. The V call is TRBV7-2, the J call TRBJ2-7; no clear D. Germline values: CDR1 SGHTA, CDR2 FQGNSA. This CDR3 comprises 11 residues. Trimming removed 5 bases from V and 6 bases from J, with 8 bases in between. CDR3 amino acids: CASSPLSEQYF. CDR3 nucleotide sequence: TGTGCCAGCAGCCCGTTGTCCGAGCAGTACTTC.

This clonotype was recorded many times. The chain is built from TRBV28 and TRBJ2-2, with 7 bases lining up with TRBD2. Trimming at V came to 6 bases and at J to 4 bases, leaving 11 bases not matched to a gene. The CDR3 is 16 residues long. The V gene's germline CDR1 is MDHEN and CDR2 SYDVKM. The CDR3 DNA is TGTGCCAGCAGGCACTTGGGCGGGAGAAGCACCGGGGAGCTGTTTTTT. Its protein product is CASRHLGGRSTGELFF.

The sample holds many counts of this clonotype. V and J are TRBV12-5 and TRBJ2-7, with D hard to call. In germline, CDR1 is LGHNT, CDR2 FRNRAP. V lost 3 bases to trimming and J lost 6 bases, with 12 bases between them. This CDR3 contains 13 residues. CDR3 bases: TGTGCTAGTGGTTTAGCCGTCGAAGCCGAGCAGTACTTC. Amino acid sequence: CASGLAVEAEQYF.

This clonotype turned up a few times. The rearrangement uses TRBV9 and TRBJ2-7; 8 nucleotides align to TRBD2. V trimming: 0 bases; J trimming: 3 bases; junction bases outside the gene matches: 5. The CDR3 covers 15 residues. Per the germline V gene, CDR1 is SGDLS and CDR2 is YYNGEE. In nucleotides, the CDR3 is TGTGCCAGCAGCGTAGCCGGTAGCGGGATCTACGAGCAGTACTTC. Protein: CASSVAGSGIYEQYF. Using reference TRBV9 and TRBJ2-7 for the parts outside the CDR3, the full variable domain is DSGVTQTPKHLITATGQRVTLRCSPRSGDLSVYWYQQSLDQGLQFLIQYYNGEERAKGNILERFSAQQFPDLHSELNLSSLELGDSALYFCASSVAGSGIYEQYFGPGTRLTVT.

In this sample, this clonotype turned up many times. V is TRBV7-2 and J is TRBJ1-1, with 8 bases identical to TRBD1. Germline CDR1 SGHTA, CDR2 FQGNSA. With 1 base clipped from V and 4 bases from J, the junction kept 5 bases outside the gene matches. The CDR3 consists of 15 residues. CDR3 protein: CASSLDAGQGTEAFF. The CDR3 coding sequence is TGTGCCAGCAGCTTAGACGCAGGACAGGGCACTGAAGCTTTCTTT. The variable domain in full, with the rest retrieved from reference TRBV7-2 and TRBJ1-1, is GAGVSQSPSNKVTEKGKDVELRCDPISGHTALYWYRQSLGQGLEFLIYFQGNSAPDKSGLPSDRFSAERTGGSVSTLTIQRTQQEDSAVYLCASSLDAGQGTEAFFGQGTRLTVV.

Only a few counts were recorded for this clonotype. The chain joins TRBV12-3 or TRBV12-4 to TRBJ1-3, with D unclear. V was pared by 7 bases and J by 4 bases, with 14 bases between. The CDR3 is made up of 14 amino acids. The CDR3 DNA reads as TGTGCCAGCACCACCCTGGGGTTCGGAAACACCATATATTTT. It specifies CASTTLGFGNTIYF.

This clonotype was observed many times. The V gene is TRBV3-1, the J gene TRBJ1-5, with D possibly matching TRBD1 (5 bases). With 2 bases removed from V and 1 base from J, the gap between germline ends came to 9 bases. CDR3 size: 15 residues. Germline-derived CDR1 and CDR2 are LGHDT and YNNKEL (reference sequence). CDR3 sequence: CASSQTGRSNQPQHF. The DNA of the CDR3 is TGTGCCAGCAGCCAAACGGGACGCAGCAATCAGCCCCAGCATTTT.

This clonotype was counted at least ten times. V and J are TRBV29-1 and TRBJ1-1; 7 nucleotides line up with TRBD1. Germline trimming cut 6 bases from V and 0 bases from J; bases unmatched to any gene: 7. Looked up from germline, CDR1 is SQVTM and CDR2 is ANQGSEA. CDR3 length equals 14 residues. The CDR3: CSVTLGQLNTEAFF. The CDR3 DNA is TGCAGCGTAACCCTGGGACAGTTGAACACTGAAGCTTTCTTT.

The chain links TRBV6-5 to TRBJ2-3; 11 bases are a match to TRBD2. V lost 4 bases to trimming and J lost 2 bases; unmatched junction nucleotides: 5. There are 16 residues in the CDR3. In germline, CDR1 is MNHEY, CDR2 SVGAGI. The CDR3 DNA reads TGTGCCAGCAGTTCCGGGACTAGCGGATTCACAGATACGCAGTATTTT. Translated, it gives CASSSGTSGFTDTQYF.

The chain recombines TRBV28 with TRBJ1-1; D gene uncertain. The germline V gene encodes CDR1 MDHEN and CDR2 SYDVKM. Between the trimmed V and J ends, which lost 2 bases and 5 bases, there was a span of 12 bases. The CDR3 consists of 14 residues. The CDR3 DNA is TGTGCCAGCAGTTTAGGACTCGGGGTTACTGAAGCTTTCTTT. This sequence encodes CASSLGLGVTEAFF.

This clonotype has at least ten counts. This chain uses TRBV11-2 with TRBJ1-1; D ambiguous. Deletions cut 0 bases from V and 4 bases from J, with 9 bases between. Germline CDR1 is SGHAT and CDR2 is FQNNGV. This CDR3 has 14 amino acids. The CDR3 bases are TGTGCCAGCAGCTTAGATCGGTTCAGCACTGAAGCTTTCTTT. Protein product: CASSLDRFSTEAFF.

This clonotype has at least ten counts. This chain connects TRBV6-2 or TRBV6-3 to TRBJ2-6; possible D gene TRBD1, 5 bases. Germline CDR1 and CDR2: MNHEY and SVGEGT. The CDR3 sequence is 15 residues long. V shed 8 bases and J shed 0 bases, with 11 bases lying between them. The CDR3 bases are TGTGCCAGCGAGACAGCGAGCTCTGGGGCCAACGTCCTGACTTTC. It codes for CASETASSGANVLTF.

This clonotype appeared a few times. The genes are TRBV29-1 and TRBJ2-5; 7 bases align to TRBD1. This CDR3 comprises 14 residues. Looked up from germline, CDR1 is SQVTM and CDR2 is ANQGSEA. J lost 2 bases, V lost 7 bases, and 10 bases had no gene match. The CDR3 sequence: CSAPFTGAQETQYF. Written as DNA, the CDR3 is TGCAGCGCTCCTTTTACAGGGGCTCAAGAGACCCAGTACTTC.

The sample holds a few counts of this clonotype. The rearrangement links TRBV5-5 to TRBJ1-5; D is ambiguous. Germline CDR1 is SGHKS and CDR2 is YYEKEE (reference sequence). Trimming left V 4 bases short and J 6 bases short, with 14 bases between. This CDR3 comprises 14 residues. The CDR3 here is CASSVLPERQPQHF. DNA of the CDR3: TGTGCCAGCAGCGTCCTACCGGAACGTCAGCCCCAGCATTTT.

In this sample, this clonotype turned up many times. The chain couples TRBV11-2 to TRBJ2-2; 11 nucleotides match TRBD2. Trimming at V came to 5 bases and at J to 1 base, leaving 9 bases not matched to a gene. CDR3 length: 18 residues. Germline assignment: CDR1 SGHAT and CDR2 FQNNGV. The CDR3 is CASSPRVAGGKNTGELFF. As DNA, the CDR3 is TGTGCCAGCAGCCCGCGGGTAGCGGGAGGGAAGAACACCGGGGAGCTGTTTTTT. Filled out from reference TRBV11-2 and TRBJ2-2, the complete variable domain reads EAGVAQSPRYKIIEKRQSVAFWCNPISGHATLYWYQQILGQGPKLLIQFQNNGVVDDSQLPKDRFSAERLKGVDSTLKIQPAKLEDSAVYLCASSPRVAGGKNTGELFFGEGSRLTVL.

Points on this clonotype: The CDR3 carries no conserved terminal phenylalanine or tryptophan, so it likely arises from a read error. This chain links TRBV10-1 with TRBJ1-1, with D uncertain. Trimming cost V 4 bases and J 1 base, with 7 bases left between them. Germline CDR1 WNHNN, CDR2 SYGVQD (reference sequence). The CDR3 loop spans 13 amino acids. The CDR3 DNA follows: TGCGCCAGCAGTGCCAGCCAGAACACTGAAGCTTTCCTT. It is translated as CASSASQNTEAFL.

This clonotype has only a few counts. This sequence joins TRBV4-2 and TRBJ2-1, with D perhaps matching TRBD2 (5 bases). The V end was cut by 5 bases, the J end by 2 bases, with 19 bases between. CDR3 length: 17 residues. Germline V gives CDR1 LGHNA, CDR2 YNFKEQ. CDR3 nucleotides: TGTGCCAGCAGCTCGGGGAATAGGCGGGTAACCTACAATGAGCAGTTCTTC. Its protein product is CASSSGNRRVTYNEQFF.

The rearrangement uses TRBV6-5 and TRBJ1-4; 7 bases are a match to TRBD1. CDR1 is MNHEY and CDR2 is SVGAGI in the germline V gene. The V and J ends lost 6 bases and 1 base, in that order; junction bases with no gene match: 5. The CDR3 is 15 residues long. CDR3 in DNA: TGTGCCAGCAGGCCGACAGGGCTAACTAATGAAAAACTGTTTTTT. This encodes CASRPTGLTNEKLFF.

V gene TRBV7-9 combines with J gene TRBJ1-1; 7 bases line up with TRBD1. The CDR3 length is 14 residues. The J segment lost 1 base and the V segment lost 5 bases, leaving 4 bases of the junction unmatched. CDR1 is SEHNR and CDR2 is FQNEAQ in the germline V gene (reference sequence). CDR3 in amino acids: CASSVGQPNTEAFF. DNA for the CDR3: TGTGCCAGCAGCGTGGGACAGCCGAACACTGAAGCTTTCTTT.

There are many counts of this clonotype. The chain recombines TRBV2 with TRBJ2-3; TRBD2 matches 7 bases. CDR1 and CDR2 (germline): SNHLY, FYNNEI. The CDR3 is 15 residues long. V shed 5 bases and J 4 bases; nucleotides not matched to a gene: 9. The CDR3 sequence: CASSLEGRAPDTQYF. The CDR3 nucleotides read TGTGCCAGCAGTCTAGAGGGGAGGGCACCAGATACGCAGTATTTT.

This clonotype was seen ten or more times. This chain joins TRBV29-1 and TRBJ2-1; no firm D call. Germline CDR1 reads SQVTM; CDR2 reads ANQGSEA. The CDR3 length is 14 residues. V was trimmed by 3 bases and J by 0 bases, leaving 9 bases between them. The CDR3 DNA follows: TGCAGCGTTGATAAGGATTTCTCCTACAATGAGCAGTTCTTC. Translated, it gives CSVDKDFSYNEQFF.

There are many counts of this clonotype. CDR3 bases: TGCAGCGTTGAGGAGCTAGCTAACTATGGCTACACCTTC. Residues: CSVEELANYGYTF. The chain carries TRBV29-1 and TRBJ1-2, with D uncertain. The germline V gene encodes CDR1 SQVTM and CDR2 ANQGSEA. CDR3 length equals 13 residues. V lost 3 bases and J 0 bases, leaving 8 bases between the germline ends. Variable domain in full (rest from reference TRBV29-1 and TRBJ1-2): SAVISQKPSRDICQRGTSLTIQCQVDSQVTMMFWYRQQPGQSLTLIATANQGSEATYESGFVIDKFPISRPNLTFSTLTVSNMSPEDSSIYLCSVEELANYGYTFGSGTRLTVV.

This clonotype was observed many times. The CDR3 loop is CASSYFTDTQYF. CDR3 coding DNA: TGTGCCAGCAGTTACTTCACAGATACGCAGTATTTT. The chain is built from TRBV6-2 or TRBV6-3 and TRBJ2-3, with no clear D. With 1 base removed from V and 2 bases from J, the gap between germline ends came to 1 base. CDR3 length: 12 residues. Per germline, CDR1 MNHEY and CDR2 SVGEGT.

This clonotype was observed a handful of times. The V and J genes are TRBV7-8 and TRBJ1-3, with TRBD1 matching over 7 bases. The CDR3 sequence is 14 residues long. Germline CDR1 reads SGHVS; CDR2 reads FQNEAQ. Trimming at V came to 5 bases and at J to 3 bases, leaving 4 bases not matched to a gene. The CDR3 is CASSTGVRGNTIYF. DNA of the CDR3: TGTGCCAGCAGCACAGGGGTACGTGGAAACACCATATATTTT.

As concerns this clonotype: It may be a read error: a sequence one base away is much more abundant. The rearrangement joins TRBV18 to TRBJ1-1; possible D gene TRBD1, 5 bases. This CDR3 is built from 14 residues. The germline V gene encodes CDR1 KGHSH and CDR2 LQKENI. Deletions cut 4 bases from V and 2 bases from J, with 11 bases between. The DNA of the CDR3 is TGTGCCAGCTCACGCCAGGGAATAAACACTGAAGCTTTCTTT. Protein product: CASSRQGINTEAFF.

This clonotype has just a few counts. The gene calls are TRBV11-3 and TRBJ1-2; D remains unclear. Trimming stripped 5 bases from V and 8 bases from J, with 12 bases between. The CDR3 runs 12 residues. Germline lookup yields CDR1 SGHNT and CDR2 YENEEA. The CDR3 DNA sequence: TGTGCCAGCAGCCATTACGACGGCGGCTACACCTTC. The encoded protein is CASSHYDGGYTF.

This clonotype has at least ten counts. The chain combines TRBV7-2 with TRBJ1-5; D is undetermined. The V gene lost 2 bases and the J gene lost 6 bases, with 11 bases spanning the gap. The germline CDR1 and CDR2 sequences are SGHTA and FQGNSA. This CDR3 region has 14 residues. CDR3 nucleotides: TGTGCCAGCAGCTTATGGGCGCCCAGTCAGCCCCAGCATTTT. This sequence encodes CASSLWAPSQPQHF.

The sample holds many counts of this clonotype. The V and J genes are TRBV12-3 or TRBV12-4 and TRBJ2-1, with D possibly being TRBD1 (5 bases). The V end was cut by 6 bases, the J end by 7 bases, with 13 bases between. The CDR3 extends over 13 amino acids. CDR3 sequence reads: CASSLVGPNEQFF. The CDR3 nucleotides read TGTGCCAGCAGCCTCGTGGGGCCGAATGAGCAGTTCTTC.

This sequence joins TRBV6-5 and TRBJ2-7, with TRBD2 identical over 7 bases. Germline V gene data show CDR1 as MNHEY and CDR2 as SVGAGI. CDR3 length equals 15 residues. With V trimmed by 2 bases and J by 2 bases, 6 bases remained unmatched. CDR3 protein: CASSYSGNSPYEQYF. The CDR3 DNA reads as TGTGCCAGCAGTTACAGCGGGAACAGCCCCTACGAGCAGTACTTC.